The text below deals with one T cell receptor (beta chain). The CDR3 length is 14 residues. The germline gives CDR1 LNHDA, CDR2 SQIVND (reference sequence). V shed 3 bases and J shed 3 bases, with 10 bases lying between them. Produced via immunoSEQ multiplex PCR; TCRdb's table is partial and in-frame only. The sample comprises tens of thousands of clones, around 78% of which are singletons, and about an eighth rests with the top ten. The sample belongs to a study of blood T cell repertoires in COVID-19. This chain uses TRBV19 with TRBJ2-3; TRBD2 might be the D (6 bases). The sequenced sample consisted of peripheral blood. The sequence came from a human donor in a cohort sampled during active COVID-19. DNA for the CDR3: TGTGCCAGTAGTATCTTGGGGGGAACAGATACGCAGTATTTT. This translates into CASSILGGTDTQYF.